This T cell receptor beta chain was documented in a study of OX40 agonist ivuxolimab in advanced cancers. As for the study more broadly: Ivuxolimab was a fully human IgG2 agonistic monoclonal antibody targeting the costimulatory receptor OX40 (CD134). Prior anti-PD-1, anti-PD-L1 or anti-CTLA-4 therapy was permitted, and 40% to 50% of dose-escalation patients had received checkpoint inhibitors. The point of sequencing TCRbeta in the periphery was to test whether ivuxolimab changed TCR sequence diversity and drove clonal T-cell expansion. The paper reports the monotherapy dose-escalation portion (N ≈ 52 patients) of the phase I ivuxolimab trial. Of the approximately 50 patients in dose escalation, approximately 20 had hepatocellular carcinoma, some 15 had melanoma, 9 had renal cell carcinoma and 9 had head and neck cancer. Three dose-escalation patients achieved partial responses, one with hepatocellular carcinoma and two with cutaneous melanoma. Intravenous ivuxolimab was administered to patients every 2 weeks at six dose levels: 0.01, 0.1, 0.3, 1.5, 3 and 10 mg/kg. A male proportion of 70% to 90% and a mean age of approximately 62 years, ranging from about 23 to 79, were recorded for the dose-escalation cohort.

Details on this clone: The antigen this receptor binds is unknown. The input lacks base qualities; no much larger clone sits a single base away.

To sequence the TCRbeta CDR3 region, genomic DNA was isolated from the sorted cells. TCRbeta CDR3 regions were sequenced using the immunoSEQ Assay. Sourced from immuneACCESS, this table was stored by TCRdb with only in-frame sequences that have V and J called. A share of the clones is absent; for the studies checked, an unresolved V gene accounts for under half, and the remainder has no known explanation. This sample holds tens of thousands of clones; 70% to 90% were observed only once. The ten largest account for 2% to 2.5% of the sample. The germline ends are 10 bases apart after V is trimmed by 6 bases and J by 3 bases. The germline V gene sets CDR1 to ENHRY and CDR2 to SYGVKD. The CDR3 sequence holds 13 residues, the cysteine and phenylalanine included. The DNA shown is the 39-base CDR3, in frame from base 1. The trial excluded patients who had a history of autoimmune disease or who were on systemic immunosuppression. Peripheral blood for TCR sequencing was collected from all dose cohorts at baseline, on cycle 4 day 1, and on cycle 7 day 1. The samples were taken from a phase I, first-in-human, multicenter, open-label dose-escalation trial of ivuxolimab. The trial enrolled adults with locally advanced or metastatic head and neck squamous cell, hepatocellular, melanoma or renal cell carcinoma. CD4+ and CD8+ T cells were sorted separately from peripheral blood before TCR sequencing.

What the research found in general, with its limitations: Low levels of normalized T-cell clonal expansion were also seen in some nonresponding patients. At doses of 0.1 to 3.0 mg/kg, clonal expansion of both CD4+ and CD8+ T cells in blood was seen between baseline and week 6. Antigen specificity was not determined for the clonally expanded peripheral T cells. Partial responders in the 0.1-3.0 mg/kg groups had among the lowest normalized peripheral clonal expansion, especially among CD8+ T cells. After ivuxolimab, more expanded clones were found on average in CD8+ T cells than in CD4+ T cells.

The sequence derives from an adult with an advanced solid tumor such as melanoma, head and neck, liver or kidney cancer. The sequenced sample was CD4+ or CD8+ T cells sorted from blood, obtained in a trial of the OX40 agonist ivuxolimab. The V gene is TRBV10-3 and the J gene is TRBJ2-3; possibly the D gene is TRBD2, per 5 matching bases. The DNA sequence is TGTGCCATCAGCCTTGAGGGTACAGATACGCAGTATTTT. Its product reads: CAISLEGTDTQYF.